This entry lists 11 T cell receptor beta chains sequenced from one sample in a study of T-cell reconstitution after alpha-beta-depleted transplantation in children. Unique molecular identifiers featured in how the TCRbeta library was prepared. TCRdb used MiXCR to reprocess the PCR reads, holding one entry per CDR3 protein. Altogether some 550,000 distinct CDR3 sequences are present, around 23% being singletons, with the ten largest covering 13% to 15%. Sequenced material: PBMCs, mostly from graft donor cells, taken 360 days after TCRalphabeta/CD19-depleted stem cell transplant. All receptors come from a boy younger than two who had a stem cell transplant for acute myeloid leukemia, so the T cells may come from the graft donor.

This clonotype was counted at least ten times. The CDR3 region has the DNA TGCAGCGTTTTCCCGGACTCGAACCACGAGCAGTACTTC. Its translation: CSVFPDSNHEQYF. The chain links TRBV29-1 to TRBJ2-7, with D possibly being TRBD2 (5 bases). The CDR3 is 13 residues long. The germline gives CDR1 SQVTM, CDR2 ANQGSEA. Trimming stripped 5 bases from V and 5 bases from J, with 16 bases between.

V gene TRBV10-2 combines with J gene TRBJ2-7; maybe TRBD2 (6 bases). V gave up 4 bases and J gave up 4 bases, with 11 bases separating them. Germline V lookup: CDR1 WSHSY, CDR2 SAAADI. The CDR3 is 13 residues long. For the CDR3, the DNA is TGCGCCAGCAGTGCGGGACGGGGGTACGAGCAGTACTTC. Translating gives CASSAGRGYEQYF.

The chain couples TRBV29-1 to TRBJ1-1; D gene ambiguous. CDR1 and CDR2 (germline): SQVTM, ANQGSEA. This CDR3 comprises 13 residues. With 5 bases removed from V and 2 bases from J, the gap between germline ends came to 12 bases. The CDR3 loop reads CSVRPLTNTEAFF. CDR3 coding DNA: TGCAGCGTTCGTCCACTTACAAACACTGAAGCTTTCTTT.

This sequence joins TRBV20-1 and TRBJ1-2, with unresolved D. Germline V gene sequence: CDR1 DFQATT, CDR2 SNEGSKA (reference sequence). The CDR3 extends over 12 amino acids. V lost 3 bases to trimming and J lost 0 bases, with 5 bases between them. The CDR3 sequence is CSARTTNYGYTF. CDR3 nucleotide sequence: TGCAGTGCTAGGACCACTAACTATGGCTACACCTTC.

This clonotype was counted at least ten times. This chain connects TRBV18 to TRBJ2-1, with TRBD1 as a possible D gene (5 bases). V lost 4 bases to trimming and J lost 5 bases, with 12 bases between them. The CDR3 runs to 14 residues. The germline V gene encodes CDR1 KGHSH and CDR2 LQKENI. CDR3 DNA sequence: TGTGCCAGCTCACATACAGGTCGAAACAATGAGCAGTTCTTC. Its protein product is CASSHTGRNNEQFF.

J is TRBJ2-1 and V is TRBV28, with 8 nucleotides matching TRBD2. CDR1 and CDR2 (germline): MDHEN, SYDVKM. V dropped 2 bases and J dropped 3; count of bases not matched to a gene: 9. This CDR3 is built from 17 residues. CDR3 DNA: TGTGCCAGCAGTTTAATAGCGGGGTTCGCCCTCTACAATGAGCAGTTCTTC. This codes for CASSLIAGFALYNEQFF.

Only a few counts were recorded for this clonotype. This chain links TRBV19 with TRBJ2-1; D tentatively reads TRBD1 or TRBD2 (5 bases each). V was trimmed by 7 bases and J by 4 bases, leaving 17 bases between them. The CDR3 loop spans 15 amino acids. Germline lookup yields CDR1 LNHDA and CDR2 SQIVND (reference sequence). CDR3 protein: CASTPRDAGYNEQFF. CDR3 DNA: TGTGCCAGTACCCCTCGGGACGCCGGATACAATGAGCAGTTCTTC.

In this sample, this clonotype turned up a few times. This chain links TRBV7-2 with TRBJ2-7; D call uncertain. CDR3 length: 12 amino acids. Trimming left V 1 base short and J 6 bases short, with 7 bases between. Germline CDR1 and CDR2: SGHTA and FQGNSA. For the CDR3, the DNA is TGTGCCAGCAGCTTAGGGGTTGGCGAGCAGTACTTC. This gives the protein CASSLGVGEQYF.

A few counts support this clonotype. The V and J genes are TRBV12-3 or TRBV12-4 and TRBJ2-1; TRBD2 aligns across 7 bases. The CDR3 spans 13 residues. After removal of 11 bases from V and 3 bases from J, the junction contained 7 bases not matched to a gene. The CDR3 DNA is TGTGCCTGCCGGGGGGAAAACTACAATGAGCAGTTCTTC. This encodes CACRGENYNEQFF.

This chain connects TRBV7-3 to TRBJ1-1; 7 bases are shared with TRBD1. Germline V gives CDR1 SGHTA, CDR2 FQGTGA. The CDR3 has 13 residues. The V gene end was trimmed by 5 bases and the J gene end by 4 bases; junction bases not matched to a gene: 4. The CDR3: CASSGTAGTEAFF. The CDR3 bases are TGTGCCAGCAGCGGGACAGCGGGCACTGAAGCTTTCTTT.

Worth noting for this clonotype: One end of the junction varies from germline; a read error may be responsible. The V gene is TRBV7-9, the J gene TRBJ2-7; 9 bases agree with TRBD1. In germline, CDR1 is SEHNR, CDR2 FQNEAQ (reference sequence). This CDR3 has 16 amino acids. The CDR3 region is CASSLTSGQGKHEQHF. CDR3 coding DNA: TGTGCCAGCAGCCTAACTTCGGGACAGGGCAAGCACGAGCAGCACTTC.